This T cell receptor (beta chain) comes out of a study of monozygotic twins with cystic fibrosis. Study-level information: Library input was approximately 3.1 micrograms of fragmented DNA, with approximately 15 PCR cycles.

Turning to this clone: Its specificity is unknown.

The table came from immunoSEQ multiplex PCR; TCRdb's copy has only in-frame clones and leaves some out. The data contain 25,000 to 35,000 clones, around 81% of them singletons. V lost 5 bases and J 6 bases, leaving 17 bases between the germline ends. The germline CDR1 and CDR2 sequences are LNHDA and SQIVND (reference sequence). The length of the CDR3 is 15 residues. Points from the study as a whole: V usage most resembled the co-twin in 13 of 16 pairs. The repertoire was suggested to be naive-dominated, clonality median about 0.009. No link emerged between shared CDR3 counts and age, concordance or severity.

The chain combines TRBV19 with TRBJ2-1, with D perhaps TRBD2 (7 bases). The sequence derives from a girl aged 2 to 9 with cystic fibrosis. Source material: blood. CDR3 amino acids: CASSSLGGASNEQFF. CDR3 coding DNA: TGTGCCAGTAGTTCCCTGGGGGGGGCCAGCAATGAGCAGTTCTTC.